The next 32 T cell receptor beta chains were all read from a single sample in a study of control samples from healthy donors and cancer patients. Data came from immunoSEQ multiplex PCR; TCRdb stores just in-frame clones and leaves some out. The sample lists about 44,000 clones, just over 70% occurring once. The sequenced material came from formalin-fixed, paraffin-embedded tissue. All receptors come from a male donor with melanoma.

The chain links TRBV30 to TRBJ1-5; no definite D call. The V end lost 2 bases, the J end lost 2 bases, and 10 bases lay between the germline ends. The V gene's germline CDR1 is GTSNPN and CDR2 SVGIG (reference sequence). CDR3 length: 14 residues. CDR3 residues: CAWSRDVGNQPQHF. DNA of the CDR3: TGTGCCTGGAGTCGGGATGTGGGCAATCAGCCCCAGCATTTT.

This chain uses TRBV20-1 with TRBJ2-3, with 10 bases aligning to TRBD2. The CDR3 sequence is 17 residues long. The J segment lost 0 bases and the V segment lost 3 bases, leaving 9 bases of the junction unmatched. Germline CDR1 DFQATT, CDR2 SNEGSKA (reference sequence). The CDR3, as DNA: TGCAGTGCTAGTTCGAGCGGGAGGGCCGGAAGCACAGATACGCAGTATTTT. Amino acids: CSASSSGRAGSTDTQYF.

The chain recombines TRBV7-2 with TRBJ1-1; possibly TRBD1 for D (5 bases). V was clipped by 4 bases and J by 2 bases, with 8 bases between them. The V gene's germline CDR1 is SGHTA and CDR2 FQGNSA. This CDR3 is built from 13 residues. The CDR3 loop reads CASSSDSNTEAFF. As DNA, the CDR3 is TGTGCCAGCAGCTCAGACAGTAACACTGAAGCTTTCTTT.

In this sample, this clone turned up many times. This chain connects TRBV7-2 to TRBJ2-7, with TRBD1 matching over 8 bases. The CDR3 sequence is 13 residues long. After removal of 1 base from V and 6 bases from J, the junction contained 2 bases not matched to a gene. CDR1 and CDR2 (germline): SGHTA, FQGNSA. Here the CDR3 DNA reads TGTGCCAGCAGCTTAGACAGGGGGATCGAGCAGTACTTC. Encoded protein: CASSLDRGIEQYF.

The rearrangement joins TRBV6-6 to TRBJ2-3; 8 bases align to TRBD1. This CDR3 has 15 residues. Germline CDR1 is MNHNY and CDR2 is SVGAGI (reference sequence). Trimming at V came to 3 bases and at J to 2 bases, leaving 4 bases not matched to a gene. The CDR3 bases are TGTGCCAGCAGTTATCGGACAGGGCTCACAGATACGCAGTATTTT. It translates to CASSYRTGLTDTQYF.

This clone is medium-sized (0.01 to 0.1%) by share. V usage is TRBV11-2 and J usage is TRBJ2-5; 14 nucleotides align to TRBD2. CDR1 and CDR2 (germline): SGHAT, FQNNGV. V shed 5 bases and J 1 base; nucleotides not matched to a gene: 9. The CDR3 contains 18 residues. The CDR3 protein is CASSLGLAGGLRQETQYF. Written as DNA, the CDR3 is TGTGCCAGCAGCCTCGGACTAGCGGGGGGACTACGCCAAGAGACCCAGTACTTC.

This clone was observed a handful of times. The chain carries TRBV10-2 and TRBJ2-2, with TRBD2 matching 9 bases. The CDR3 is 15 amino acids. V lost 6 bases, J lost 1 base, and 3 bases stayed unmatched. The germline gives CDR1 WSHSY, CDR2 SAAADI. The CDR3 bases are TGCGCCAGCAGGGCTAGCGGGATGAACACCGGGGAGCTGTTTTTT. This translates into CASRASGMNTGELFF.

This CDR3 reads CASSQGGLAGGSSSYNEQFF. The CDR3 nucleotides read TGTGCCAGCAGCCAAGGGGGGCTAGCGGGAGGCTCCAGCTCCTACAATGAGCAGTTCTTC. This chain joins TRBV4-2 and TRBJ2-1; 11 bases are shared with TRBD2. This CDR3 is built from 20 residues. CDR1 is LGHNA and CDR2 is YNFKEQ in the germline V gene. The junction had 11 bases not matched to a gene; V was cut back by 1 base and J by 0 bases.

The chain links TRBV10-1 to TRBJ1-1, with a possible D match to TRBD1 (5 bases). The germline gives CDR1 WNHNN, CDR2 SYGVQD (reference sequence). Trimming took off 3 bases at V and 5 bases at J, with 10 bases between the two ends. This CDR3 contains 13 residues. As DNA, the CDR3 is TGCGCCAGCAGTGAAGAGGGGCGAACTGAAGCTTTCTTT. Its protein is CASSEEGRTEAFF.

V and J are TRBV6-5 and TRBJ1-1, with TRBD1 identical over 8 bases. The CDR3 has 14 residues. V gave up 3 bases and J gave up 5 bases; unmatched junction bases: 5. Germline V gene lookup returns CDR1 MNHEY and CDR2 SVGAGI. The CDR3 region is CASSYLTGGTEAFF. CDR3 in DNA: TGTGCCAGCAGTTATTTAACAGGGGGGACTGAAGCTTTCTTT.

The chain is built from TRBV5-1 and TRBJ2-1; TRBD2 aligns across 8 bases. The ends lost 5 bases at V and 4 bases at J; junction bases unmatched: 8. CDR3 length: 15 amino acids. Per germline, CDR1 SGHRS and CDR2 YFSETQ. CDR3 in amino acids: CASRFDGGAYNEQFF. CDR3 in DNA: TGCGCCAGCAGGTTTGACGGGGGGGCTTACAATGAGCAGTTCTTC.

V is TRBV4-1 and J is TRBJ1-6, with D maybe TRBD1 (6 bases). The CDR3 totals 14 residues. Deletions cut 4 bases from V and 8 bases from J, with 12 bases between. The germline V gene encodes CDR1 MGHRA and CDR2 YSYEKL. The CDR3 nucleotides read TGCGCCAGCAGCCCTCGGGAGGGGGATTCACCCCTCCACTTT. Translation: CASSPREGDSPLHF.

This sequence joins TRBV2 and TRBJ2-7; weak D call: TRBD1 (5 bases). The CDR3 sequence is 12 residues long. V was clipped by 10 bases and J by 5 bases, with 15 bases between them. Germline lookup yields CDR1 SNHLY and CDR2 FYNNEI. The CDR3: CATGTRGDEQYF. CDR3 bases: TGTGCCACGGGTACAAGGGGCGACGAGCAGTACTTC.

The chain joins TRBV27 to TRBJ2-3; D gene uncertain. CDR3 size: 13 residues. Trimming pared 7 bases from V and 3 bases from J, leaving 11 bases between. Germline values: CDR1 MNHEY, CDR2 SMNVEV (reference sequence). CDR3 protein: CASTAAATDTQYF. The CDR3 coding sequence is TGTGCCAGCACCGCGGCCGCGACAGATACGCAGTATTTT.

About this clone itself: Other DNA sequences of this sample code for an identical CDR3. This sequence joins TRBV14 and TRBJ1-3; D not certain. The CDR3 consists of 14 residues. CDR1 is SGHDN, CDR2 FVKESK, per germline. The V end was cut by 6 bases, the J end by 2 bases, with 11 bases between. For the CDR3, the DNA is TGTGCCAGCAGTCCCCTAGGGCCTGGAAACACCATATATTTT. Protein: CASSPLGPGNTIYF. The full variable domain, its missing parts supplied by reference TRBV14 and TRBJ1-3, is EAGVTQFPSHSVIEKGQTVTLRCDPISGHDNLYWYRRVMGKEIKFLLHFVKESKQDESGMPNNRFLAERTGGTYSTLKVQPAELEDSGVYFCASSPLGPGNTIYFGEGSWLTVV.

This clone was seen only once. This sequence joins TRBV10-3 and TRBJ1-2, with 7 bases identical to TRBD1. V was pared by 7 bases and J by 7 bases, with 6 bases of the junction left unmatched. The CDR3 extends over 12 amino acids. Per the germline V gene, CDR1 is ENHRY and CDR2 is SYGVKD. CDR3 coding DNA: TGTGCCATCACCATGGACAGGCTTGGCTACACCTTC. The encoded protein is CAITMDRLGYTF.

The chain recombines TRBV11-2 with TRBJ1-2; the match to TRBD1 covers 8 bases. Germline V gene sequence: CDR1 SGHAT, CDR2 FQNNGV. The CDR3 runs 13 residues. Trimming at V came to 3 bases and at J to 8 bases, leaving 5 bases not matched to a gene. The DNA for the CDR3 is TGTGCCAGCAGCTTTTCAGGGGGCTGGGGCTACACCTTC. This sequence encodes CASSFSGGWGYTF.

The chain is built from TRBV28 and TRBJ1-3; D remains unclear. CDR3 length: 14 residues. V lost 7 bases to trimming and J lost 4 bases, with 14 bases between them. Per the germline V gene, CDR1 is MDHEN and CDR2 is SYDVKM. The CDR3 sequence: CASNRPGGGNTIYF. The CDR3 region has the DNA TGTGCCAGCAACCGACCCGGCGGAGGAAACACCATATATTTT.

The chain is built from TRBV6-6 and TRBJ2-1; weak D call: TRBD1 (5 bases). Germline CDR1 reads MNHNY; CDR2 reads SVGAGI (reference sequence). The V gene lost 0 bases and the J gene lost 7 bases, with 10 bases spanning the gap. This CDR3 has 14 residues. CDR3 nucleotide sequence: TGTGCCAGCAGTTACTCCCAGGGTTTGAATGAGCAGTTCTTC. Translation: CASSYSQGLNEQFF.

The V gene is TRBV2, the J gene TRBJ2-1; the D is unclear. This CDR3 is built from 13 residues. Trimming left V 6 bases short and J 6 bases short, with 12 bases between. CDR1 and CDR2 from the germline V gene are SNHLY and FYNNEI. The CDR3 is CASRSRVINEQFF. The CDR3 DNA reads as TGTGCCAGCAGGAGCCGGGTCATCAATGAGCAGTTCTTC.

J is TRBJ2-1 and V is TRBV28; unclear D gene. Trimming removed 4 bases at V and 2 bases at J, with 12 bases between. Germline values: CDR1 MDHEN, CDR2 SYDVKM. The CDR3 loop spans 15 amino acids. CDR3 nucleotide sequence: TGTGCCAGCAGTTCCGCGGAGAGCCCCTACAATGAGCAGTTCTTC. The encoded protein is CASSSAESPYNEQFF.

The chain recombines TRBV13 with TRBJ2-7; 8 bases are shared with TRBD2. V shed 2 bases, J shed 3 bases, and the junction held 6 bases outside the gene matches. This CDR3 has 15 amino acids. Germline CDR1 and CDR2: PRHDT and FYEKMQ (reference sequence). In DNA, the CDR3 is TGTGCCAGCAGCTTAAAGCGGGAGTCAAACTACGAGCAGTACTTC. It translates to CASSLKRESNYEQYF.

This chain links TRBV9 with TRBJ1-3, with D uncertain. V lost 0 bases and J lost 0, with 13 bases in between. The CDR3 spans 17 residues. Germline CDR1 reads SGDLS; CDR2 reads YYNGEE. CDR3: CASSVDPSFFSGNTIYF. In DNA form, the CDR3 reads TGTGCCAGCAGCGTAGATCCTTCCTTCTTCTCTGGAAACACCATATATTTT.

The chain employs TRBV29-1 and TRBJ2-3, with D possibly TRBD2 on 5 matching bases. Germline V lookup: CDR1 SQVTM, CDR2 ANQGSEA. The CDR3 extends over 12 amino acids. Trimming removed 3 bases from V and 6 bases from J, with 10 bases in between. In nucleotides, the CDR3 is TGCAGCGTTGATGAGGGCGGCGATACGCAGTATTTT. Its protein is CSVDEGGDTQYF.

The CDR3 loop reads CASSPSDRKETQYF. CDR3 sequence (DNA): TGCGCCAGCAGCCCTTCGGACAGGAAAGAGACCCAGTACTTC. The V and J genes are TRBV5-1 and TRBJ2-5, with 7 bases aligning to TRBD1. The CDR3 has 14 residues. J was trimmed by 3 bases and V by 4 bases; bases with no gene match: 6. Germline V CDR1 and CDR2: SGHRS, YFSETQ.

The chain recombines TRBV30 with TRBJ2-1, with 9 nucleotides matching TRBD2. Losses at the gene ends were 4 bases for V and 10 bases for J; bases not matched to a gene: 11. In germline, CDR1 is GTSNPN, CDR2 SVGIG (reference sequence). The length of the CDR3 is 14 residues. This CDR3 is CAWIGLAGRREQFF. DNA of the CDR3: TGTGCCTGGATAGGGCTAGCGGGACGCAGGGAGCAGTTCTTC.

The gene calls are TRBV6-5 and TRBJ2-5, with no clear D. The CDR3 has 11 residues. With 2 bases removed from V and 3 bases from J, the gap between germline ends came to 1 base. The germline V gene has CDR1 MNHEY and CDR2 SVGAGI. Written as DNA, the CDR3 is TGTGCCAGCAGTTACAAAGAGACCCAGTACTTC. It is translated as CASSYKETQYF.

This clone was seen only a few times. This chain links TRBV27 with TRBJ2-7, with D maybe TRBD2 (6 bases). The CDR3 covers 12 residues. Per germline, CDR1 MNHEY and CDR2 SMNVEV (reference sequence). Trimming pared 5 bases from V and 6 bases from J, leaving 11 bases between. The CDR3 nucleotides read TGTGCCAGCAGTGTGGTCGGGAGCGAGCAGTACTTC. Residues: CASSVVGSEQYF.

This clone was detected only once. V is TRBV10-1 and J is TRBJ2-7; 8 bases map to TRBD2. The J segment lost 3 bases and the V segment lost 6 bases, leaving 7 bases of the junction unmatched. CDR3 length equals 14 residues. In germline, CDR1 is WNHNN, CDR2 SYGVQD (reference sequence). The CDR3 DNA follows: TGCGCCAGCAGCGCACAGCGGGAGTTCTACGAGCAGTACTTC. Protein product: CASSAQREFYEQYF.

This chain uses TRBV6-5 with TRBJ1-1; unclear D gene. The CDR3 consists of 16 residues. Trimming took off 0 bases at V and 1 base at J, with 12 bases between the two ends. Germline V gene sequence: CDR1 MNHEY, CDR2 SVGAGI. In DNA form, the CDR3 reads TGTGCCAGCAGTTACTCGTTGGGGTCGGAGAACACTGAAGCTTTCTTT. Translation gives CASSYSLGSENTEAFF.

The V call is TRBV19, the J call TRBJ2-5; 7 bases agree with TRBD2. CDR3 size: 14 residues. J lost 0 bases, V lost 10 bases, and 8 bases had no gene match. Germline lookup yields CDR1 LNHDA and CDR2 SQIVND (reference sequence). CDR3: CATGGREYQETQYF. CDR3 in DNA: TGTGCCACCGGTGGGCGGGAGTACCAAGAGACCCAGTACTTC.

V gene TRBV7-9 combines with J gene TRBJ2-6; D is perhaps TRBD1 (6 bases). This CDR3 has 15 amino acids. Looked up from germline, CDR1 is SEHNR and CDR2 is FQNEAQ (reference sequence). Deletions cut 3 bases from V and 0 bases from J, with 6 bases between. CDR3 region: CASSLGHSGANVLTF. CDR3 DNA sequence: TGTGCCAGCAGCTTGGGACACTCTGGGGCCAACGTCCTGACTTTC.